Listed below are T cell receptor beta chains from one sample, sequenced in a study of blood T cell repertoires in COVID-19. The assay was immunoSEQ multiplex PCR, and TCRdb's table has in-frame clones only and misses some. The data contain approximately 670,000 clones, about 90% of them singletons. The sample comprised peripheral blood. These TCRs come from a young woman with acute or convalescent COVID-19. CDR3s include the opening cysteine and the closing phenylalanine or tryptophan. D genes are given only for firm matches. A row's size may be missing; if present it is once, few, many or a size class.

.,.,TRBJ1-2,12,TRBV12-3/TRBV12-4,TGTGCCAGCAGTACGACAGGATATGGCTACACCTTC,CASSTTGYGYTF
.,.,TRBJ1-1,13,TRBV2,TGTGCCAGCAGGCCCCCCGGGAGGGGGGAAGCTTTCTTT,CASRPPGRGEAFF
.,.,TRBJ2-3,17,TRBV4-1,TGCGCCAGCAGCCAAGATCGTGCGGGACTTACCACAGATACGCAGTATTTT,CASSQDRAGLTTDTQYF
TRBD1,.,TRBJ2-7,16,TRBV5-1,TGCGCCAGCAGCTGGGACCCGGGGACAGGGAACTACGAGCAGTACTTC,CASSWDPGTGNYEQYF
.,.,TRBJ2-7,13,TRBV19,TGTGCCAGTAGAAACACAGGGTCACCCGAGCAGTACTTC,CASRNTGSPEQYF
.,.,TRBJ1-4,18,TRBV4-3,TGCGCCAGCAGCCAAGATGCGCTCCAGACAGGACCAAATGAAAAACTGTTTTTT,CASSQDALQTGPNEKLFF
TRBD2,.,TRBJ2-1,15,TRBV5-1,TGCGCCAGCACCCGCGGGGGGGCCGGGGGAAATGAGCAGTTCTTC,CASTRGGAGGNEQFF
.,few,TRBJ1-2,13,TRBV2,TGTGCCACCATCGCCGGGGCTAACTATGGCTACACCTTC,CATIAGANYGYTF
.,.,TRBJ1-2,12,TRBV2,TGTGCCAGCCGAGAAATTAAGAGCGGCTACACCTTC,CASREIKSGYTF
TRBD1,.,TRBJ2-3,16,TRBV6-4,TGTGCCAGCAGCCCCGCCGGGACAGGGCCACCGGATACGCAGTATTTT,CASSPAGTGPPDTQYF
.,.,TRBJ1-3,15,TRBV3-1/TRBV3-2,TGTGCCAGCAGTTCAAGGGGCGGCTCTGGAAACACCATATATTTT,CASSSRGGSGNTIYF
TRBD1,.,TRBJ2-7,13,TRBV3-1/TRBV3-2,TGTGCCAGCAGCCCCGGACAGGGTTACGAGCAGTACTTC,CASSPGQGYEQYF
TRBD1,.,TRBJ2-7,14,TRBV5-6,TGTGCCAGCAGCCACCGGGACAGGGGATACGAGCAGTACTTC,CASSHRDRGYEQYF
TRBD2,.,TRBJ2-3,18,TRBV9,TGTGCCAGCAGCGTAGGGACCCTAGCGGGGGGAGGGGTAGATACGCAGTATTTT,CASSVGTLAGGGVDTQYF
TRBD1,.,TRBJ1-5,13,TRBV6-5,TGTGCCAGCATCGACAGGGCCCATCAGCCCCAGCATTTT,CASIDRAHQPQHF
.,.,TRBJ2-1,16,TRBV6-5,TGTGCCAGCAGTTCCAGTTTCATGACAGTATACAATGAGCAGTTCTTC,CASSSSFMTVYNEQFF
TRBD1,.,TRBJ1-2,13,TRBV30,TGTGCCTGGAGCCCGGGGACAGGGAATGGCTACACCTTC,CAWSPGTGNGYTF
.,.,TRBJ2-1,17,TRBV4-3,TGCGCCAGCAGCCAAGTTCCCCAGGGGTTTGGGGACAATGAGCAGTTCTTC,CASSQVPQGFGDNEQFF
.,.,TRBJ2-2,13,TRBV7-9,TGTGCCAGCAGCTCGCAGATCACCGGGGAGCTGTTTTTT,CASSSQITGELFF
.,.,TRBJ2-3,15,TRBV25-1,TGTGCCAGCAGTGATGTCGGGGGGCCCACAGATACGCAGTATTTT,CASSDVGGPTDTQYF
.,.,TRBJ1-5,15,TRBV19,TGTGCCAGTATCCCCAAGGCAGGGATCAATCAGCCCCAGCATTTT,CASIPKAGINQPQHF
.,.,TRBJ2-7,16,TRBV19,TGTGCCAGTAGTGTCAGAGGAGGGCGTCTGACCTACGAGCAGTACTTC,CASSVRGGRLTYEQYF
.,.,TRBJ1-1,12,TRBV30,TGTGCCTGGACAGGGTTGGGAACTGAAGCTTTCTTT,CAWTGLGTEAFF
TRBD1,.,TRBJ1-2,19,TRBV11-2,TGTGCCAGCAGCTTAGAGGGACAGGGGGCCTCCCCGGTGGGCCATGGCTACACCTTC,CASSLEGQGASPVGHGYTF
.,.,TRBJ1-6,14,TRBV6-7,TGTGCCAGCAGTTTCGCAGGTTATAATTCACCCCTCCACTTT,CASSFAGYNSPLHF
TRBD1,.,TRBJ1-1,14,TRBV7-2,TGTGCCAGCAGCTTAAACAGGGGGGCCACTGAAGCTTTCTTT,CASSLNRGATEAFF
TRBD1,.,TRBJ1-1,12,TRBV5-4,TGTGCCAGCAGCTCACAGGGGCCTGAAGCTTTCTTT,CASSSQGPEAFF
.,.,TRBJ1-2,15,TRBV6-1,TGTGCCAGCAGTGAAGAGGCAGGGGATCCCTATGGCTACACCTTC,CASSEEAGDPYGYTF
.,.,TRBJ1-1,15,TRBV29-1,TGCAGCGTTACCCCCAAGAGAGCTTCGAACACTGAAGCTTTCTTT,CSVTPKRASNTEAFF
.,.,TRBJ1-2,14,TRBV30,TGTGCCTGGAGTCAGGGCGCCAGGGAGGATGGCTACACCTTC,CAWSQGAREDGYTF
TRBD2,.,TRBJ2-1,14,TRBV7-2,TGTGCCAGCAGCTCCCCGACTAGCAGCAATGAGCAGTTCTTC,CASSSPTSSNEQFF
.,.,TRBJ1-2,14,TRBV9,TGTGCCAGCACCCTTACAACAAGTAACTATGGCTACACCTTC,CASTLTTSNYGYTF
.,.,TRBJ1-5,12,TRBV28,TGTGCCAGTACGAGGGTGTATCAGCCCCAGCATTTT,CASTRVYQPQHF
.,.,TRBJ2-7,14,TRBV5-1,TGCGCCAGCAGGGTGGGGGCACAGACCTACGAGCAGTACTTC,CASRVGAQTYEQYF
.,.,TRBJ2-4,15,TRBV6-5,TGTGCCAGCAGTTACTCGAAGGGGGATTGGGACATTCAGTACTTC,CASSYSKGDWDIQYF
TRBD1,.,TRBJ2-7,14,TRBV10-3,TGTGCCATCAGAGGGACAGCTACACTACGGGAGCAGTACTTC,CAIRGTATLREQYF
TRBD2,.,TRBJ2-7,15,TRBV19,TGTGCCAGTAGTATCGGAGCGGGGGGGCCTTACGAGCAGTACTTC,CASSIGAGGPYEQYF
.,.,TRBJ1-5,14,TRBV27,TGTGCCAGCAGTACACAGGGTAGCAATCAGCCCCAGCATTTT,CASSTQGSNQPQHF
TRBD1,many,TRBJ1-2,14,TRBV7-3,TGTGCCAGCAGCCCGACAGGGAATTCGGGTGGCTACACCTTC,CASSPTGNSGGYTF
.,.,TRBJ2-7,14,TRBV7-2,TGTGCCAGCAGCTTAGGCGGCCAGACCTACGAGCAGTACTTC,CASSLGGQTYEQYF
.,.,TRBJ1-6,15,TRBV6-5,TGTGCCAGCAGCCGCGGGGACTCTGAGGGATCACCCCTCCACTTT,CASSRGDSEGSPLHF
.,.,TRBJ2-3,15,TRBV9,TGTGCCAGCAGCGTAGAAGGGGGAGTTGGAGGCACGCAGTATTTT,CASSVEGGVGGTQYF
.,.,TRBJ2-6,20,TRBV9,TGTGCCAGCAGCCCGATCTATCCGGGACTCCTACCCTCTGGGGCCAACGTCCTGACTTTC,CASSPIYPGLLPSGANVLTF
TRBD2,once,TRBJ2-2,18,TRBV4-3,TGCGCCAGCAGCCAAGTTGGACTAGCGGGGGTTAACACCGGGGAGCTGTTTTTT,CASSQVGLAGVNTGELFF
TRBD1,.,TRBJ2-7,13,TRBV6-5,TGTGCCAGCAGGGGGGACAGGGGTGCCGAGCAGTACTTC,CASRGDRGAEQYF
.,.,TRBJ2-2,16,TRBV19,TGTGCCAGTAGTATCCCGGGGGTAAGGGACACCGGGGAGCTGTTTTTT,CASSIPGVRDTGELFF
.,.,TRBJ2-1,17,TRBV7-3,TGTGCCAGCAGCTCGGCGCAGGGTGTGGGACAAAACAATGAGCAGTTCTTC,CASSSAQGVGQNNEQFF
TRBD1,.,TRBJ1-3,15,TRBV3-1/TRBV3-2,TGTGCCAGCAGCCAAGGACAGGGAATCGGAAACACCATATATTTT,CASSQGQGIGNTIYF
.,.,TRBJ1-2,15,TRBV3-1/TRBV3-2,TGTGCCAGCAGCCAAGTTTTCCAGGTCTTCTATGGCTACACCTTC,CASSQVFQVFYGYTF
.,.,TRBJ2-2,14,TRBV2,TGTGCCAGCAGTGAGGGGCTAGACACCGGGGAGCTGTTTTTT,CASSEGLDTGELFF
.,once,TRBJ2-7,13,TRBV15,TGTGCCACCAGCAGCGGGGTCTCCTACGAGCAGTACTTC,CATSSGVSYEQYF
TRBD1,.,TRBJ1-5,20,TRBV5-5,TGTGCCAGCAGCCTCCCAGTTCGACAGGGTAAAGTCTATAGCAATCAGCCCCAGCATTTT,CASSLPVRQGKVYSNQPQHF
TRBD1,once,TRBJ1-5,14,TRBV30,TGTGCCTGGGGACAGGTTGATGGGAATCAGCCCCAGCATTTT,CAWGQVDGNQPQHF